This paragraph covers one T cell receptor (beta chain) sequence. As yet, its antigen is unknown. This record belongs to a study of beta chain features in type 1 diabetes. For the study at large: Patient and healthy donor groups were alike in age, gender and cell yields. General observations from the study: Among type 1 diabetes patients, VDJ junctions had fewer insertions and more deletions. High-TCR-expressing cells could be over-represented by cDNA sequencing. The study found moderately but significantly shorter TCRB CDR3s in all four CD4+ subsets of Type 1 diabetes patients.

Every sorted population was more than 95% pure. V lost 6 bases and J lost 7; bases outside the gene matches: 8. The CDR3 runs 14 residues. The germline CDR1 and CDR2 sequences are LNHDA and SQIVND (reference sequence). The study reverse transcribed the entire isolated RNA, so it sequenced expressed TCRB transcripts. Profiled with immunoSEQ multiplex PCR; TCRdb holds only in-frame clones, not every one. The sample records more than 12,000 clones, roughly 67% being singletons. This chain uses TRBV19 with TRBJ2-2, with 7 bases matching TRBD2. The receptor comes from a woman aged 18-35 years with type 1 diabetes. The sequenced material came from stem cell memory CD4+ T cells from blood. CDR3 amino acids: CASSYGRGDGELFF. CDR3 in DNA: TGTGCCAGTAGCTATGGCCGGGGGGACGGGGAGCTGTTTTTT.